These 26 T cell receptor beta chains were sequenced from one sample in a study of shared clonotypes between healthy human individuals. Profiling relied on immunoSEQ multiplex PCR, and the TCRdb table lists in-frame clones only, not all of them. Among approximately 110,000 clones listed, more than 65% were seen once. Sequenced: memory CD8+ T cells sorted from blood. Subset in this sample: CD45RO+ cells pooled with CCR7-negative TemRA cells. The origin of the receptors is a woman under 40 in good health.

As regards this clone: The same CDR3 is also encoded by other DNA sequences in this sample. The chain is built from TRBV9 and TRBJ2-3, with 14 bases fitting TRBD2. The CDR3 is made up of 14 amino acids. The V segment lost 7 bases and the J segment 4 bases; nucleotides outside the gene matches: 2. Germline assignment: CDR1 SGDLS and CDR2 YYNGEE. The CDR3 nucleotides are TGTGCCAGCGGACTAGCGGGAGGTTCAGATACGCAGTATTTT. Translated, it gives CASGLAGGSDTQYF.

CDR3 region: CASSLGNSGTSDEKLFF. CDR3 coding DNA: TGCGCCAGCAGCTTGGGTAACTCGGGCACGTCGGATGAAAAACTGTTTTTT. The rearrangement uses TRBV5-1 and TRBJ1-4; no clear D gene. This CDR3 comprises 17 residues. The germline V gene has CDR1 SGHRS and CDR2 YFSETQ. The germline V and J ends were trimmed by 0 bases and 6 bases, with 18 bases remaining between them.

The chain uses TRBV4-2 and TRBJ2-5; 13 bases fit TRBD2. CDR3 length: 16 amino acids. Germline V gene sequence: CDR1 LGHNA, CDR2 YNFKEQ. Unmatched junction bases numbered 3, after V lost 3 bases and J lost 2 bases. The CDR3 region is CASSQGTSGNQETQYF. CDR3 nucleotides: TGTGCCAGCAGCCAGGGGACTAGCGGGAATCAAGAGACCCAGTACTTC.

J is TRBJ2-7 and V is TRBV25-1; D is perhaps TRBD1 or TRBD2 (5 bases each). The V end lost 2 bases, the J end lost 5 bases, and 13 bases lay between the germline ends. CDR3 length: 14 residues. CDR1 is MGHDK and CDR2 is SYGVNS in the germline V gene. The CDR3 sequence: CASSEGGTRHEQYF. The DNA of the CDR3 is TGTGCCAGCAGTGAAGGGGGAACCCGACACGAGCAGTACTTC.

This clone was seen just once. The chain joins TRBV11-2 to TRBJ2-1; the D gene is possibly TRBD1 (5 bases). The CDR3 loop spans 15 amino acids. V was clipped by 3 bases and J by 2 bases, with 11 bases between them. Germline lookup yields CDR1 SGHAT and CDR2 FQNNGV. The CDR3 loop is CASSLDTSTYNEQFF. CDR3 DNA: TGTGCCAGCAGCTTGGACACTTCGACCTACAATGAGCAGTTCTTC.

The CDR3 here is CASSPTGTSGRNEQFF. CDR3 coding DNA: TGCGCCAGCAGCCCAACCGGGACTAGCGGGAGGAATGAGCAGTTCTTC. The rearrangement links TRBV5-1 to TRBJ2-1, with 15 bases aligning to TRBD2. CDR3 size: 16 residues. CDR1 SGHRS and CDR2 YFSETQ come from the germline V gene. Losses at the gene ends were 4 bases for V and 7 bases for J; bases not matched to a gene: 6. Combining the CDR3 with reference TRBV5-1 and TRBJ2-1 gives the whole variable domain KAGVTQTPRYLIKTRGQQVTLSCSPISGHRSVSWYQQTPGQGLQFLFEYFSETQRNKGNFPGRFSGRQFSNSRSEMNVSTLELGDSALYLCASSPTGTSGRNEQFFGPGTRLTVL.

With regard to this clone: A much bigger clone sits one base away, suggesting this may be a read error. The chain links TRBV7-9 to TRBJ2-7, with 8 bases matching TRBD1. CDR1 is SEHNR and CDR2 is FQNEAQ in the germline V gene (reference sequence). Trimming at V came to 6 bases and at J to 2 bases, leaving 3 bases not matched to a gene. This CDR3 region has 13 residues. The DNA for the CDR3 is TGTGCCAGCAGTGAGGGACAGGCCTACGAGCAGTACTTC. It specifies CASSEGQAYEQYF.

This chain links TRBV5-6 with TRBJ2-7, with D uncertain. There are 15 residues in the CDR3. Trimming took 1 base from V and 5 from J, leaving 16 bases between them. The germline gives CDR1 SGHDT, CDR2 YYEEEE. CDR3 loop: CASSLSPRNLNEQYF. The CDR3 bases are TGTGCCAGCAGCTTGAGTCCCAGGAATTTAAACGAGCAGTACTTC.

The chain couples TRBV5-6 to TRBJ2-7; 8 nucleotides align to TRBD1. V was pared by 4 bases and J by 2 bases, with 5 bases of the junction left unmatched. CDR3 size: 14 residues. Germline assignment: CDR1 SGHDT and CDR2 YYEEEE. CDR3 in DNA: TGTGCCAGCAGCCGGACAGGGTATACCTACGAGCAGTACTTC. This codes for CASSRTGYTYEQYF.

The rearrangement links TRBV4-1 to TRBJ2-3; 7 bases are a match to TRBD2. J was trimmed by 4 bases and V by 3 bases; bases with no gene match: 13. CDR3 size: 17 residues. Germline lookup yields CDR1 MGHRA and CDR2 YSYEKL. CDR3 loop: CASSQDAGVSVADTQYF. The CDR3 DNA follows: TGCGCCAGCAGCCAGGACGCGGGAGTGTCAGTGGCAGATACGCAGTATTTT.

V is TRBV2 and J is TRBJ2-7; no reliable D call. Trimming shortened V by 5 bases and J by 0 bases, and 14 bases separated the two germline ends. The CDR3 length is 15 residues. CDR1 is SNHLY, CDR2 FYNNEI, per germline. The CDR3 DNA sequence: TGTGCCAGCAGTTCTAGGGCGATCAGCTCCTACGAGCAGTACTTC. Protein product: CASSSRAISSYEQYF.

The chain links TRBV7-6 to TRBJ2-1; D possibly uses TRBD1 or TRBD2 (5 bases each). Germline CDR1 and CDR2: SGHVS and FNYEAQ. This CDR3 is 13 amino acids long. V dropped 3 bases and J dropped 5 bases, with 8 bases sitting between them. Written as DNA, the CDR3 is TGTGCCAGCAGCTTGGGGGTGGACAATGAGCAGTTCTTC. Translating it yields CASSLGVDNEQFF.

This sequence joins TRBV21-1 and TRBJ2-7; the table calls TRBD1, which could not be checked here. TRBV21-1 is marked as a pseudogene. This CDR3 is built from 15 residues. The CDR3 nucleotides are TGTGCCAGCAGCCGGGGGGACAGGGGGCCTTACGAGCAGTACTTC. It specifies CASSRGDRGPYEQYF.

This clone was seen a handful of times. The sample contains more than one DNA sequence encoding this CDR3. The rearrangement uses TRBV20-1 and TRBJ1-2; D might be TRBD1 (5 bases). V was cut by 6 bases and J by 8 bases, with 7 bases left in between. There are 9 residues in the CDR3. Germline V gene lookup returns CDR1 DFQATT and CDR2 SNEGSKA (reference sequence). The CDR3 sequence: CSAPGGYTF. DNA for the CDR3: TGCAGTGCCCCAGGGGGCTACACCTTC.

The gene calls are TRBV7-9 and TRBJ1-5, with 8 bases aligning to TRBD1. The CDR3 has 15 residues. Germline V gene data show CDR1 as SEHNR and CDR2 as FQNEAQ (reference sequence). V trimming: 3 bases; J trimming: 1 base; junction bases outside the gene matches: 2. CDR3 DNA sequence: TGTGCCAGCAGCTTTTCAGGGGGCAGCAATCAGCCCCAGCATTTT. It specifies CASSFSGGSNQPQHF.

This chain uses TRBV7-9 with TRBJ1-1; D call uncertain. V lost 2 bases and J 4 bases, leaving 11 bases between the germline ends. Germline CDR1 is SEHNR and CDR2 is FQNEAQ (reference sequence). The length of the CDR3 is 14 residues. The DNA of the CDR3 is TGTGCCAGCAGCTTAACGGCAGAGAGCACTGAAGCTTTCTTT. Translation gives CASSLTAESTEAFF.

V and J are TRBV28 and TRBJ2-1; D may be TRBD2 (6 bases). V lost 4 bases and J lost 6, with 16 bases in between. Germline V gene lookup returns CDR1 MDHEN and CDR2 SYDVKM. The CDR3 has 15 residues. CDR3 nucleotides: TGTGCCAGCAGTTGCTGTGGGGGGAAAGTCAATGAGCAGTTCTTC. Translation: CASSCCGGKVNEQFF. Looking up the rest from reference TRBV28 and TRBJ2-1 gives the full variable domain: DVKVTQSSRYLVKRTGEKVFLECVQDMDHENMFWYRQDPGLGLRLIYFSYDVKMKEKGDIPEGYSVSREKKERFSLILESASTNQTSMYLCASSCCGGKVNEQFFGPGTRLTVL.

V and J are TRBV21-1 and TRBJ2-1; the table's D call, TRBD2, was not checked against the DNA. TRBV21-1 is a documented pseudogene. This CDR3 has 17 amino acids. CDR3 residues: CASSKATGRPPYNEQFF. The CDR3, as DNA: TGTGCCAGCAGCAAAGCTACCGGGAGGCCCCCCTACAATGAGCAGTTCTTC.

J is TRBJ2-5 and V is TRBV13; D gene unclear. CDR1 and CDR2 (germline): PRHDT, FYEKMQ (reference sequence). CDR3 length: 12 residues. Trimming left V 4 bases short and J 11 bases short, with 14 bases between. The CDR3 spells CASSSEATKQYF. The CDR3 nucleotides are TGTGCCAGCAGCTCCGAAGCTACGAAGCAGTACTTC.

This clone was picked up a small number of times. This probably arose from a read error, given a far larger clone one base away. This CDR3 is also generated by other DNA sequences in the sample. The CDR3 is CASSQGLAVSSYEQYF. The CDR3, as DNA: TGCGCCAGCAGCCAAGGACTAGCGGTTTCATCCTACGAGCAGTACTTC. This chain connects TRBV7-2 to TRBJ2-7; 10 bases map to TRBD2. The CDR3 runs 16 residues. CDR1 and CDR2 from the germline V gene are SGHTA and FQGNSA.

The chain links TRBV25-1 to TRBJ2-7; D gene ambiguous. Deletions cut 0 bases from V and 0 bases from J, with 6 bases between. The CDR3 is 14 residues long. The germline gives CDR1 MGHDK, CDR2 SYGVNS. CDR3 DNA: TGTGCCAGCAGTGAATATAACAGCTCCTACGAGCAGTACTTC. Translation: CASSEYNSSYEQYF.

Many counts were recorded for this clone. Other DNA sequences from this sample encode an identical CDR3 as well. The V gene is TRBV4-2, the J gene TRBJ2-5; 8 nucleotides match TRBD2. There are 15 residues in the CDR3. Germline assignment: CDR1 LGHNA and CDR2 YNFKEQ. J lost 1 base, V lost 0 bases, and 1 base had no gene match. CDR3: CASSQDREGQETQYF. The CDR3 DNA is TGTGCCAGCAGCCAAGATCGGGAGGGCCAAGAGACCCAGTACTTC.

The chain has TRBV25-1 and TRBJ2-3; D remains ambiguous. The V end lost 2 bases, the J end lost 1 base, and 19 bases lay between the germline ends. The CDR3 runs to 18 residues. Germline CDR1 is MGHDK and CDR2 is SYGVNS. CDR3 loop: CASSERTDPRGGTDTQYF. CDR3 in DNA: TGTGCCAGCAGTGAAAGGACCGACCCTAGAGGCGGCACAGATACGCAGTATTTT. The variable domain in full, with the rest retrieved from reference TRBV25-1 and TRBJ2-3, is EADIYQTPRYLVIGTGKKITLECSQTMGHDKMYWYQQDPGMELHLIHYSYGVNSTEKGDLSSESTVSRIRTEHFPLTLESARPSHTSQYLCASSERTDPRGGTDTQYFGPGTRLTVL.

Worth noting for this clone: A single base is all that separates this from a far larger clone, so a read error is likely. Other DNA sequences in this specimen translate into the identical CDR3. The rearrangement joins TRBV7-1 to TRBJ1-1, with TRBD1 matching over 8 bases. TRBV7-1 is an open reading frame whose function is uncertain. There are 15 residues in the CDR3. Here the CDR3 DNA reads TGTGCCAGCAGCCCAGGACAGGGATGGAACACTGAAGCCTTCTTT. Translated, it gives CASSPGQGWNTEAFF.

The rearrangement links TRBV29-1 to TRBJ2-7, with 8 bases lining up with TRBD2. The V segment lost 3 bases and the J segment 5 bases; nucleotides outside the gene matches: 6. Germline-derived CDR1 and CDR2 are SQVTM and ANQGSEA. The CDR3 is 13 amino acids. The CDR3 region is CSVDHGRGHEQYF. The DNA of the CDR3 is TGCAGCGTTGATCACGGGAGGGGTCACGAGCAGTACTTC.

This clone occurred many times. The chain uses TRBV28 and TRBJ2-7; 12 bases fit TRBD2. The junction had 5 bases not matched to a gene; V was cut back by 7 bases and J by 1 base. This CDR3 spans 15 amino acids. The germline gives CDR1 MDHEN, CDR2 SYDVKM. The DNA of the CDR3 is TGTGCCAGCAATCTAGCGGGAGGGCAGTCCTACGAGCAGTACTTC. It yields the protein CASNLAGGQSYEQYF.